These T cell receptor beta chains were read from a single sample in a study of blood T cells in healthy people across ages. TCRdb itself ran the 5' RACE reads through MiXCR, one entry per CDR3 protein. The sample shows about a million distinct CDR3 sequences, roughly 48% of them seen only once. Sequencing used blood. The receptors here all came from a man aged 30 to 39 in good health. Both conserved end residues are part of each CDR3. The D gene is left open where the match is weak. Not every row has a clone size; where given, it reads once, few, many or a size class.

clone size,J gene,V gene,D gene,CDR3 protein,CDR3 DNA
few,TRBJ2-6,TRBV3-1,-,CASSPYRVSGANVLTF,TGTGCCAGCAGCCCTTACAGGGTCTCAGGGGCCAACGTCCTGACTTTC
few,TRBJ2-1,TRBV6-5,-,CASTTAGSIEQFF,TGTGCCAGCACTACGGCAGGATCGATTGAGCAGTTCTTC
few,TRBJ1-2,TRBV7-3,-,CASSSDGGYGYTF,TGTGCCAGCAGCTCAGATGGTGGCTATGGCTACACCTTC
once,TRBJ2-1,TRBV4-1,-,CASSPSTGLVVDEQFF,TGCGCCAGCAGCCCTTCGACAGGTTTGGTTGTCGATGAGCAGTTCTTC
few,TRBJ2-5,TRBV3-1,-,CASSPLAETQYF,TGTGCCAGCAGCCCCCTGGCAGAGACCCAGTACTTC
few,TRBJ2-7,TRBV4-2,-,CASSPEMLGYEQYF,TGTGCCAGCAGCCCAGAGATGTTAGGGTACGAGCAGTACTTC
few,TRBJ2-1,TRBV11-2,TRBD2,CASRETSGGKPEQFF,TGTGCCAGCAGAGAGACTAGCGGGGGGAAACCTGAGCAGTTCTTC
-,TRBJ1-3,TRBV15,-,CATSRVSGGNTIYF,TGTGCCACCAGCAGAGTCTCAGGGGGAAACACCATATATTTT
-,TRBJ2-1,TRBV7-2,-,CASSSPGYLSSYNEQFF,TGTGCCAGCAGCTCCCCGGGGTACCTAAGCTCCTACAATGAGCAGTTCTTC
few,TRBJ2-1,TRBV10-3,TRBD1,CAIRGGQESSYNEQFF,TGTGCCATCAGGGGGGGACAGGAGAGCTCCTACAATGAGCAGTTCTTC
few,TRBJ2-7,TRBV9,-,CASSADNAYEQYF,TGTGCCAGCAGCGCGGACAACGCCTACGAGCAGTACTTC
-,TRBJ2-1,TRBV4-3,TRBD2,CASSQEVLAGVMNEQFF,TGCGCCAGCAGCCAAGAGGTGCTAGCGGGGGTTATGAATGAGCAGTTCTTC
-,TRBJ2-7,TRBV5-1,-,CASSPDKALGQYF,TGCGCCAGCAGCCCGGACAAGGCTTTGGGGCAGTACTTC
-,TRBJ1-1,TRBV12-3/TRBV12-4,-,CASSWGAMNTEAFF,TGTGCCAGCAGTTGGGGGGCAATGAACACTGAAGCTTTCTTT
-,TRBJ2-1,TRBV7-3,TRBD2,CASSFSSGGATEQFF,TGTGCCAGCAGCTTCTCTAGCGGGGGGGCCACTGAGCAGTTCTTC
-,TRBJ2-1,TRBV7-3,-,CASSFRGRQNEQFF,TGTGCCAGCAGCTTTAGGGGTCGGCAGAATGAGCAGTTCTTC
-,TRBJ2-1,TRBV7-2,-,CASSLEVHSSYNEQFF,TGTGCCAGCAGCTTAGAGGTCCATAGCTCCTACAATGAGCAGTTCTTC
few,TRBJ2-7,TRBV20-1,TRBD2,CSATGLAGGPSGDEQYF,TGCAGTGCAACTGGACTAGCGGGGGGGCCGTCTGGAGACGAGCAGTACTTC
-,TRBJ2-7,TRBV5-4,TRBD2,CASSSDRLPGLDEQYF,TGTGCCAGCAGCTCGGATCGGTTACCGGGACTAGACGAGCAGTACTTC
few,TRBJ1-1,TRBV3-1,-,CASSHDGNTEAFF,TGTGCCAGCAGCCACGACGGTAACACTGAAGCTTTCTTT
many,TRBJ2-7,TRBV7-3,-,CASSLGHLDEQYF,TGTGCCAGCAGCTTGGGACATTTGGACGAGCAGTACTTC
-,TRBJ2-3,TRBV20-1,-,CSAPRAPGTDTQYF,TGCAGTGCTCCCCGGGCCCCCGGCACAGATACGCAGTATTTT
-,TRBJ1-1,TRBV7-8,TRBD1,CASSLVRARGTNTEAFF,TGTGCCAGCAGCTTAGTCCGGGCCAGGGGGACGAACACTGAAGCTTTCTTT
-,TRBJ2-7,TRBV12-3/TRBV12-4,-,CASSKSRGGEQYF,TGTGCCAGCAGCAAGAGCAGAGGGGGCGAGCAGTACTTC
-,TRBJ2-3,TRBV6-2/TRBV6-3,-,CASSASQGEGTDTQYF,TGTGCCAGCAGCGCCAGCCAGGGAGAAGGCACAGATACGCAGTATTTT
-,TRBJ2-1,TRBV3-1,TRBD2,CASSQPGTSVDEQFF,TGTGCCAGCAGCCAACCCGGGACTAGCGTAGATGAGCAGTTCTTC
few,TRBJ1-4,TRBV4-2,-,CASSQEDRAGDTNEKLFF,TGTGCCAGCAGCCAAGAAGACCGGGCCGGGGACACTAATGAAAAACTGTTTTTT